These 6 T cell receptor beta chains originate from one sample sequenced in a study of cytomegalovirus exposure and HLA in healthy donors. Produced via immunoSEQ multiplex PCR; TCRdb's table is partial and in-frame only. The sample records tens of thousands of clones, around 90% being singletons. The sequenced sample was PBMCs. Receptor source: a man between 18 and 29 years old in good health and CMV-seronegative.

The J gene is TRBJ2-2, the V gene TRBV29-1, with no clear D. Looked up from germline, CDR1 is SQVTM and CDR2 is ANQGSEA. V lost 7 bases to trimming and J lost 6 bases, with 15 bases between them. The CDR3 contains 13 residues. This chain's CDR3 is CSGVVGGAGELFF. CDR3 nucleotides: TGCAGCGGGGTCGTAGGCGGAGCCGGGGAGCTGTTTTTT.

With regard to this clone: A much more abundant neighbour one base away suggests this may be a read error. The J gene is TRBJ2-3, the V gene TRBV6-4, with TRBD2 matching over 8 bases. The V gene end was trimmed by 0 bases and the J gene end by 1 base; junction bases not matched to a gene: 0. There are 15 residues in the CDR3. Germline V CDR1 and CDR2: MRHNA, SNTAGT. CDR3: CASSDSSGGTDTQYF. As DNA, the CDR3 is TGTGCCAGCAGTGACTCTAGCGGGGGCACAGATACGCAGTATTTT.

The chain couples TRBV14 to TRBJ2-2, with D possibly being TRBD2 (6 bases). Trimming shortened V by 4 bases and J by 5 bases, and 14 bases separated the two germline ends. The CDR3 covers 15 residues. Germline CDR1 reads SGHDN; CDR2 reads FVKESK. The CDR3 reads CASSRIPSGTGELFF. In nucleotides, the CDR3 is TGTGCCAGCAGCCGCATACCGAGCGGGACCGGGGAGCTGTTTTTT.

This chain joins TRBV29-1 and TRBJ2-2; tentative D call: TRBD2 (5 bases). The germline gives CDR1 SQVTM, CDR2 ANQGSEA. The CDR3 spans 17 residues. Trimming removed 4 bases from V and 2 bases from J, with 20 bases in between. The CDR3, as DNA: TGCAGCGTTGCCCGCGGTGAGCGAGGGTTTAACACCGGGGAGCTGTTTTTT. Its protein is CSVARGERGFNTGELFF.

This clone has a single count. The rearrangement links TRBV6-6 to TRBJ1-2, with 9 bases lining up with TRBD1. V lost 5 bases and J lost 8; bases outside the gene matches: 3. The CDR3 extends over 12 amino acids. The germline V gene encodes CDR1 MNHNY and CDR2 SVGAGI (reference sequence). CDR3 in DNA: TGTGCCAGCAGTGCGGACAGGGGAGGCTACACCTTC. Translation gives CASSADRGGYTF.

The V call is TRBV5-1, the J call TRBJ2-1, with a tentative D call TRBD2 (6 bases). Germline CDR1 is SGHRS and CDR2 is YFSETQ. The length of the CDR3 is 18 residues. Trimming pared 0 bases from V and 1 base from J, leaving 17 bases between. The CDR3 sequence: CASSLAGVERVSYNEQFF. The CDR3 DNA follows: TGCGCCAGCAGCTTGGCCGGGGTTGAGCGGGTTTCCTACAATGAGCAGTTCTTC.